These T cell receptor beta chains were read from a single sample in a study of response to subunit inactivated influenza vaccine. TCRdb called the RT-PCR reads again in MiXCR, with one record for every CDR3 protein. The sample yields under 550,000 distinct CDR3 sequences, about 8% seen once. Sequenced material: PBMCs from blood, taken less than 25 months after vaccination. These receptors were collected from a man aged 50-75 years who received an inactivated influenza vaccine. Both conserved end residues are part of each CDR3. Fields, in order: D gene, V gene, J gene, clone size, CDR3 DNA, CDR3 protein. The D gene is left open where the match is weak. Part of the rows lack a size; the others show once, few, many or a class for expanded clones.

.	TRBV28	TRBJ2-7	few	TGTGCCAGCAGCCCTTGGCTTTCGGTCCAAAAAAACGAGCAGTACTTC	CASSPWLSVQKNEQYF
.	TRBV7-2	TRBJ1-5	.	TGTGCCAGCAGCCCCAGGGCTTATAGCAATCAGCCCCAGCATTTT	CASSPRAYSNQPQHF
.	TRBV11-2	TRBJ2-3	few	TGTGCCAGCAGCTTCAAACTCACAGATACGCAGTATTTT	CASSFKLTDTQYF
TRBD2	TRBV6-5	TRBJ2-1	.	TGTGCCAGCAGTTATGAGACTAGCGTTTCCCAAGAGCAGTTCTTC	CASSYETSVSQEQFF
.	TRBV5-6	TRBJ1-1	few	TGTGCCAGCAGCTCCAGGGTGTCGACTGAAGCTTTCTTT	CASSSRVSTEAFF
.	TRBV6-2/TRBV6-3	TRBJ1-5	many	TGTGCCAGCAGTCTGGACGATGGGACCCAGCATTTT	CASSLDDGTQHF
.	TRBV20-1	TRBJ2-1	.	TGCAGTGCCTTAATCCGAGGGGATGAGCAGTTCTTC	CSALIRGDEQFF
TRBD2	TRBV5-1	TRBJ2-1	few	TGCGCCAGCACTAGCGGATCCAATGAGCAGTTCTTC	CASTSGSNEQFF
.	TRBV4-2	TRBJ2-7	few	TGTGCCAGCAGCCCTACACCCTACCCCTACGAGCAGTACTTC	CASSPTPYPYEQYF
.	TRBV6-1	TRBJ1-4	few	TGTGCCAGCACCAACAACCCCCGGGTGGGAGAAAAACTGTTTTTT	CASTNNPRVGEKLFF
.	TRBV12-3/TRBV12-4	TRBJ2-3	few	TGTGCCAGCAGTTCCTATAACACAGATACGCAGTATTTT	CASSSYNTDTQYF
.	TRBV4-3	TRBJ1-1	few	TGCGCCAGCGGGGAGCTGGGGAACACTGAAGCTTTCTTT	CASGELGNTEAFF
.	TRBV7-2	TRBJ1-1	.	TGTGCCAGCAGTAAGGGCAGAGTGAACACTGAAGCTTTCTTT	CASSKGRVNTEAFF
.	TRBV15	TRBJ1-1	few	TGTGCCACCAGCAGAGATGGTCAGGGCGGCACTGAAGCTTTCTTT	CATSRDGQGGTEAFF
.	TRBV4-2	TRBJ1-1	.	TGTGCCAGCAGCCAAAGGCAGGATAGTGGCACTGAAGCTTTCTTT	CASSQRQDSGTEAFF
.	TRBV14	TRBJ2-3	many	TGTGCCAGCAGCCGGGTCGGACGCACAGATACGCAGTATTTT	CASSRVGRTDTQYF
TRBD2	TRBV24-1	TRBJ2-1	.	TGTGCCACCAGTAGTGCGGGAGGGAATGAGCAGTTCTTC	CATSSAGGNEQFF
TRBD2	TRBV11-2	TRBJ2-7	.	TGTTCCAGCAGCTCGCAGGGACTAGCCTACGAGCAGTACTTC	CSSSSQGLAYEQYF
.	TRBV3-1	TRBJ1-5	few	TGTGCCAGCAGCCAAGGGGGGGCGCATGAGCAGCCCCAGCATTTT	CASSQGGAHEQPQHF
.	TRBV5-1	TRBJ2-5	many	TGCGCCAGCAGCTTGGCCGGGGAAATGGAGACCCAGTACTTC	CASSLAGEMETQYF
TRBD1	TRBV7-2	TRBJ1-6	many	TGTGCCAGCAGCCCCGGGACAGGGGGCTATTCACCCCTCCACTTT	CASSPGTGGYSPLHF
.	TRBV7-2	TRBJ1-1	many	TGTGCCAGCAGCTTAGTAGAGGACAGTAACACTGAAGCTTTCTTT	CASSLVEDSNTEAFF
TRBD2	TRBV7-6	TRBJ2-1	.	TGTGCCAGCAGCTTAATTCAAGCGGGAGGATTTGGTGAGCAGTTCTTC	CASSLIQAGGFGEQFF
.	TRBV30	TRBJ1-3	few	TGTGCCTGGAAGAGGTCTGGAAACACCATATATTTT	CAWKRSGNTIYF
.	TRBV10-3	TRBJ1-2	.	TGTGCCATCAGTGAAGAGACCCGCCTTGGCTACATCTTC	CAISEETRLGYIF
.	TRBV5-6	TRBJ2-7	many	TGTGCCAGCAGCCGGGACCTCACCTACGAGCAGTACTTC	CASSRDLTYEQYF
.	TRBV15	TRBJ2-5	.	TGTGCCACCAGCAGAGATTCGACGACCCAGTACTTC	CATSRDSTTQYF
TRBD2	TRBV4-2	TRBJ2-3	few	TGTGCCAGCAGCCAAGATAGGACTAGCGGGTATAGCACAGATACGCAGTATTTT	CASSQDRTSGYSTDTQYF
TRBD2	TRBV20-1	TRBJ2-3	.	TGCAGTGCTCCCGGGACTAGCGGGGCTTCTAGAGTAGATACGCAGTATTTT	CSAPGTSGASRVDTQYF
TRBD1	TRBV12-3/TRBV12-4	TRBJ1-4	.	TGTGCCAGCAGTCCTGGACAGGTTATAAATGAAAAACTGTTTTTT	CASSPGQVINEKLFF
TRBD2	TRBV6-2/TRBV6-3	TRBJ2-4	.	TGTGCCAGCCGAACTAGCGGGGTGCTAGCCAAAAACATTCAGTACTTC	CASRTSGVLAKNIQYF
TRBD1	TRBV5-1	TRBJ1-1	many	TGCGCCAGCAGCATAAATCCAGGGGGCTCTGAAGCTTTCTTT	CASSINPGGSEAFF
.	TRBV2	TRBJ1-5	.	TGTGCCAGCAGTGACGGTTCGAGGGCGAATCAGCCCCAGCATTTT	CASSDGSRANQPQHF
TRBD1	TRBV29-1	TRBJ2-7	many	TGCAGCGCCAAAGGGGGCCGGGACTCCTACGAGCAGTACTTC	CSAKGGRDSYEQYF
.	TRBV25-1	TRBJ1-2	many	TGTGCCAGCAGTGATCAAGGACATAGGCGTAACTATGGCTACACCTTC	CASSDQGHRRNYGYTF
TRBD1	TRBV10-3	TRBJ2-5	few	TGTGCCATTAGCGACAGGGAACAAGAGACCCAGTACTTC	CAISDREQETQYF
TRBD2	TRBV6-2/TRBV6-3	TRBJ2-1	many	TGTGCCAGCAGTCCAAAAATAGCGGGAGCTCCCTACAATGAGCAGTTCTTC	CASSPKIAGAPYNEQFF
.	TRBV30	TRBJ1-3	many	TGTGCCTGGAGAGCCATCTCTGGAAACACCATATATTTT	CAWRAISGNTIYF
.	TRBV4-3	TRBJ2-3	few	TGCGCCAGCAGCCGCCAACGCCAGGGTCTCTCGCCAGATACGCAGTATTTT	CASSRQRQGLSPDTQYF
TRBD1	TRBV7-6	TRBJ2-7	few	TGTGCCAGCACCGAAGGTGGACAGGGTTACGGCGAGCAGTACTTC	CASTEGGQGYGEQYF
.	TRBV5-1	TRBJ2-7	few	TGCGCCAGCAGCTGGGAAAGACAGGCTAAACAGTACTTC	CASSWERQAKQYF
.	TRBV7-8	TRBJ2-1	.	TGTGCCAGCAGCCCCTCCGGTGCTAGCTCCTACAATGAGCAGTTCTTC	CASSPSGASSYNEQFF
TRBD2	TRBV6-2/TRBV6-3	TRBJ2-1	many	TGTGCCAGCACTCTACACTGGCGGGGGGGGTCCTACAATGAGCAGTTCTTC	CASTLHWRGGSYNEQFF
.	TRBV6-2/TRBV6-3	TRBJ1-3	many	TGTGCCAGCAGCGGCTGGTCCTCTGGAAACACCATATATTTT	CASSGWSSGNTIYF
.	TRBV18	TRBJ2-7	few	TGTGCCAGCTCTTCAACGACGGGCTCCTACGAGCAGTACTTC	CASSSTTGSYEQYF
.	TRBV20-1	TRBJ2-1	few	TGCAGTGCTAGAAGCCCCGCGGGGGCGTACAATGAGCAGTTCTTC	CSARSPAGAYNEQFF
TRBD1	TRBV28	TRBJ1-1	many	TGTGCCAGCAGTTTAGGCACCGGGACAGGTCAAGTGGGGACTGAAGCTTTCTTT	CASSLGTGTGQVGTEAFF
.	TRBV27	TRBJ2-3	.	TGTGCCAGCAGACGGGTTTCGGGGTATTTT	CASRRVSGYF
.	TRBV5-1	TRBJ2-7	few	TGCGCCAGCAGCTTGACAACCGGGACCTTAATCTACGAGCAGTACTTC	CASSLTTGTLIYEQYF
.	TRBV11-2	TRBJ2-7	few	TGTGCCAGCCGTAGCAAGGGGCAGGGTAACGAGCAGTACTTC	CASRSKGQGNEQYF
TRBD1	TRBV2	TRBJ2-1	few	TGTGCCAGTGACAGGGGCTGGGGCAATGAGCAGTTCTTC	CASDRGWGNEQFF
.	TRBV4-1	TRBJ1-2	.	TGCGCCAGCAGCCCAACTGGGGTAGCTAACTATGGCTACACCTTC	CASSPTGVANYGYTF
TRBD2	TRBV18	TRBJ2-5	once	TGTGCCAGCTCACATTCGACTAGCGGGGGGACCCAAGAGACCCAGTACTTC	CASSHSTSGGTQETQYF
TRBD1	TRBV3-1	TRBJ2-1	few	TGTGCCTGCAGCCAAAGAGGGACAGGGTTTTTACACAGTGAGCAGTTCTTC	CACSQRGTGFLHSEQFF
.	TRBV20-1	TRBJ2-5	few	TGCAGTGCTAAAAGGCGGATAAGCCCCCAAGAGACCCAGTACTTC	CSAKRRISPQETQYF
.	TRBV5-1	TRBJ2-1	many	TGCGCCAGCAGCCAGCAATCGGGACGTGTTTTGTTCTTC	CASSQQSGRVLFF
TRBD1	TRBV5-1	TRBJ2-3	.	TGCGCCAGCAGCTTCCGAACTGGACAGGGTGGGGCAGATACGCAGTATTTT	CASSFRTGQGGADTQYF
.	TRBV19	TRBJ1-4	.	TGTGCCAGTAGTATATGGCAGGGGAATGAAAAACTGTTTTTT	CASSIWQGNEKLFF
TRBD1	TRBV4-3	TRBJ2-7	many	TGCGCCAGCAGCCAGGACAGGAGCTCCTACGAGCAGTACTTC	CASSQDRSSYEQYF
.	TRBV12-3/TRBV12-4	TRBJ2-3	.	TGTGCCAGCATTCGACCCGGGACAGATACGCAGTATTTT	CASIRPGTDTQYF